A selection of T cell receptor beta chains follows, all from one sample in a study of beta chain features in type 1 diabetes. The method was immunoSEQ multiplex PCR; TCRdb's version includes in-frame clones alone and lacks a portion of them. The sample holds 300,000 to 450,000 clones; roughly 13% are singletons and the top ten take about 0.01%. Source material: naive CD4+ T cells from blood. Receptor source: a woman under 30 with type 1 diabetes. Each CDR3 is given without its conserved first and last residue.

>TRBJ2-1|TRBV9
ASSEKKAGRSYNEQF
>TRBJ2-2|TRBV4-1
ASSLTSGTSGTGELF
>TRBJ1-1|TRBV28
ASSSLGQLNTEAF
>TRBJ2-7|TRBV7-9
ASSLKGRGEQY
>TRBJ2-1|TRBV19
ASSSGQGRNEQF
>TRBJ2-1|TRBV5-1
ASSLPRDTYNEQF
>TRBJ2-7|TRBV1
TSSQVLGWERVSSYEQY
>TRBJ2-5|TRBV7-9
ASSLVSGSGTQY
>TRBJ2-5|TRBV4-1
ASSLKGARKETQY
>TRBJ2-1|TRBV9
ASSDSGRSYNEQF
>TRBJ2-1|TRBV5-1
ASSFQRSSYNEQF
>TRBJ2-7|TRBV7-6
ASSLYGLEQY
>TRBJ2-5|TRBV5-4
ASRLQGQETQY
>TRBJ1-5|TRBV29-1
SVGQGGHQPQH
>TRBJ2-7|TRBV6-1
ASSEGTGAYEQY
>TRBJ2-1|TRBV4-3
ASSQFWTSGGVYNEQF
>TRBJ1-1|TRBV5-1
ASSSATGQGGTEAF
>TRBJ2-6|TRBV30
AWRAPPEHGSGANVLT